These 9 T cell receptor beta chains were all obtained from the same sample, sequenced in a study of blood T cell repertoires in COVID-19. The table came from immunoSEQ multiplex PCR; TCRdb's copy has only in-frame clones and leaves some out. The profile shows 300,000 to 400,000 clones, about 90% of them singletons. The specimen was peripheral blood. Receptors were obtained from a woman in her seventies with COVID-19, enrolled during active disease.

The CDR3 loop reads CASSRRGRELFF. CDR3 bases: TGTGCCAGCAGCCGCAGGGGGAGAGAGCTGTTTTTT. The chain carries TRBV28 and TRBJ2-2; TRBD1 agrees at 7 bases. The CDR3 sequence is 12 residues long. Germline CDR1 and CDR2: MDHEN and SYDVKM. The V gene end was trimmed by 6 bases and the J gene end by 11 bases; junction bases not matched to a gene: 6.

The rearrangement links TRBV27 to TRBJ1-2, with D possibly matching TRBD1 (5 bases). This CDR3 has 14 residues. V lost 0 bases and J 5 bases, leaving 10 bases between the germline ends. The germline V gene encodes CDR1 MNHEY and CDR2 SMNVEV (reference sequence). CDR3 in amino acids: CASSLSGGRYGYTF. The CDR3 region has the DNA TGTGCCAGCAGTTTATCGGGGGGGAGGTATGGCTACACCTTC.

The chain recombines TRBV7-8 with TRBJ2-1; TRBD2 might be the D (5 bases). Per germline, CDR1 SGHVS and CDR2 FQNEAQ. The CDR3 runs 16 residues. Trimming pared 2 bases from V and 0 bases from J, leaving 11 bases between. For the CDR3, the DNA is TGTGCCAGCAGCTTATTATTAACTAGCTCCTACAATGAGCAGTTCTTC. Its translation: CASSLLLTSSYNEQFF. The variable domain in full, with the rest retrieved from reference TRBV7-8 and TRBJ2-1, is GAGVSQSPRYKVAKRGQDVALRCDPISGHVSLFWYQQALGQGPEFLTYFQNEAQLDKSGLPSDRFFAERPEGSVSTLKIQRTQQEDSAVYLCASSLLLTSSYNEQFFGPGTRLTVL.

V is TRBV5-8 and J is TRBJ2-1, with D possibly being TRBD2 (5 bases). Trimming left V 1 base short and J 0 bases short, with 5 bases between. Germline loops: CDR1 SGHTS, CDR2 YDEGEE. This CDR3 region has 14 residues. CDR3 protein: CASSLSGSYNEQFF. The CDR3 DNA sequence: TGTGCCAGCAGCTTGAGCGGCTCCTACAATGAGCAGTTCTTC.

This clone was recorded once. The chain uses TRBV29-1 and TRBJ1-1; D unclear. The CDR3 runs 13 residues. V lost 7 bases to trimming and J lost 1 base, with 13 bases between them. CDR1 is SQVTM and CDR2 is ANQGSEA in the germline V gene. The CDR3 here is CSGRVGRNTEAFF. CDR3 DNA: TGCAGCGGTCGAGTAGGGAGGAACACTGAAGCTTTCTTT.

The gene calls are TRBV6-1 and TRBJ1-2; 9 bases agree with TRBD1. The V gene's germline CDR1 is MNHNS and CDR2 SASEGT. The CDR3 covers 17 residues. Germline trimming cut 0 bases from V and 4 bases from J; bases unmatched to any gene: 9. CDR3 coding DNA: TGTGCCAGCAGTGAAGCCCAGGGACAGGGCCGCCTCTATGGCTACACCTTC. This sequence encodes CASSEAQGQGRLYGYTF.

CDR3 region: CASSLGLGLGSEQYF. DNA of the CDR3: TGCGCCAGCAGCTTGGGACTTGGCCTAGGGAGCGAGCAGTACTTC. The chain couples TRBV5-1 to TRBJ2-7; maybe TRBD2 (5 bases). V lost 0 bases, J lost 6 bases, and 16 bases lay in between. Per the germline V gene, CDR1 is SGHRS and CDR2 is YFSETQ. There are 15 residues in the CDR3. The full variable domain, its missing parts supplied by reference TRBV5-1 and TRBJ2-7, is KAGVTQTPRYLIKTRGQQVTLSCSPISGHRSVSWYQQTPGQGLQFLFEYFSETQRNKGNFPGRFSGRQFSNSRSEMNVSTLELGDSALYLCASSLGLGLGSEQYFGPGTRLTVT.

The rearrangement links TRBV3-1 (or the pseudogene TRBV3-2) to TRBJ1-1, with D maybe TRBD1 (5 bases). CDR1 LGHDT and CDR2 YNNKEL come from the germline V gene (reference sequence). Trimming shortened V by 1 base and J by 3 bases, and 12 bases separated the two germline ends. The CDR3 length is 15 residues. Here the CDR3 reads CASSQGNRGDTEAFF. The CDR3 DNA reads TGTGCCAGCAGCCAAGGAAATCGGGGGGACACTGAAGCTTTCTTT.

This rearrangement joins TRBV6-2 or TRBV6-3 to TRBJ2-5; TRBD2 matches at 8 bases. Looked up from germline, CDR1 is MNHEY and CDR2 is SVGEGT. The ends lost 6 bases at V and 2 bases at J; junction bases unmatched: 20. The CDR3 spans 19 residues. CDR3 sequence reads: CASSLAPRGVAGRQETQYF. The CDR3 DNA reads TGTGCCAGCAGCCTAGCCCCCCGAGGCGTAGCGGGGAGACAAGAGACCCAGTACTTC.